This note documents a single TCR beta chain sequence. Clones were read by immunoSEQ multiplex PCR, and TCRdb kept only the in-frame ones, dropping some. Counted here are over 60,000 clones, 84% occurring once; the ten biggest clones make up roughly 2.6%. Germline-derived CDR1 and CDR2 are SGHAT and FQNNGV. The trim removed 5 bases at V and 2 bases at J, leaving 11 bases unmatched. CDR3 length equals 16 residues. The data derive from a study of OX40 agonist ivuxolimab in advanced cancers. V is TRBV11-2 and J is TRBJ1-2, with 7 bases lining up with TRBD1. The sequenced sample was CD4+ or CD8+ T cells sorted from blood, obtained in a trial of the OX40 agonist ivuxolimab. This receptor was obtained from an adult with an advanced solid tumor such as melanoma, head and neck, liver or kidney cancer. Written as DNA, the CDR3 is TGTGCCAGCAGCCTCTTTCGACAGGGAGGCAACTATGGCTACACCTTC. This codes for CASSLFRQGGNYGYTF. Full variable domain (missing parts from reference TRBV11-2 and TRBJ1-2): EAGVAQSPRYKIIEKRQSVAFWCNPISGHATLYWYQQILGQGPKLLIQFQNNGVVDDSQLPKDRFSAERLKGVDSTLKIQPAKLEDSAVYLCASSLFRQGGNYGYTFGSGTRLTVV.